This T cell receptor beta chain is drawn from a study of response to subunit inactivated influenza vaccine (dated by TCRdb to 2016 to 2019). Some background on the complete study: To follow how T cells responded to a trivalent subunit inactivated influenza vaccine, the researchers relied on deep quantitative profiling of the T cell receptor repertoire.

From cysteine to phenylalanine, the CDR3 is 16 amino acids long. The read is trimmed to its CDR3 DNA, 48 bases read in frame from base 1. A distance of 14 bases separates the germline ends of V and J, which lose 0 bases and 5 bases respectively. CDR1 and CDR2 were assigned from the germline V gene as SGHNT and YENEEA. This clonotype was observed a few times. Its target antigen remains unknown. No base quality values were provided; no much bigger clone lies one nucleotide off. The library was generated by RT-PCR. Sequencing relied on an Illumina HiSeq 2500. The public reads were quality trimmed at Q25 with fastp and then assembled into clones with MiXCR by TCRdb, keeping productive beta chains. Each entry is one CDR3 protein sequence, shown with its most common DNA and genes. The sample profile shows about 570,000 distinct CDR3 sequences; about 11% of them were found once. Approximately 11% of the sample is taken by the ten largest.

On the study overall, not on this receptor specifically: It was suggested by the authors that each seasonal influenza vaccination may recruit only a limited number of new T cells.

A further study also used this sample, focusing on T cells expressing NK-cell markers. The second investigation adds: TCR beta cDNA libraries were made by 5'RACE template switching that added a universal primer site and unique molecular identifiers. Eight donors provided sorted CD3+CD56+NKG2C+, CD3+CD56+NKG2C- and CD3+CD56-NKG2C+ T-cell subsets, whose TCR beta-chain repertoires were profiled. Among the eight sequenced donors, only one was HCMV-seronegative, while the other seven were HCMV-seropositive. In several experiments an anti-gammadeltaTCR antibody was added to restrict sorting to alphabetaTCR-expressing T cells. In six donors, the dominant CD3+CD56+NKG2C+ clonotypes were among the top 10 CD8+ clonotypes and accounted for roughly 1.0-8% of CD8+ T cells. Those dominant clonotypes were again the most abundant among CD3+CD56-NKG2C+ cells in a few donors, at roughly 28.3-65%. Whether the expanded NKG2C-expressing T cell clones were specific for HCMV antigens remained unclear. All eight donors whose samples were sequenced were randomly selected healthy volunteers, three of them men and five women. HCMV-specific IgG was detected in serum with a commercial ELISA kit to determine HCMV serostatus. Peripheral blood mononuclear cells were isolated from blood by Ficoll density gradient centrifugation. For several donors, bulk peripheral blood T-cell repertoires were also sequenced from unsorted PBMC. Priming for cDNA synthesis came from the TCR beta constant segment, and two successive PCR amplification steps followed. Sequencing of the libraries produced 2 x 150 bp reads on Illumina HiSeq 2000/2500, MiSeq or NextSeq. MIGEC was used to demultiplex reads and group reads by UMI, and MiTCR was used to assemble and quantify clonotypes. To remove erroneous sequences, TCR cDNA sequences were retained only when supported by two or more reads. Downstream repertoire analysis used the tcR package, and clonotypes were matched across fractions by CDR3 nucleotide sequence plus V segment. VDJmatch was used to annotate antigen specificity against VDJdb, with one amino acid substitution in CDR3 permitted.

The source is a man between 45 and 60 years old who received an inactivated influenza vaccine. Donor details come from another sample of the same person, matched by shared clones. The source material was PBMCs from blood, sampled on the day of vaccination. The chain couples TRBV11-3 to TRBJ2-1; TRBD2 is perhaps the D gene, given 5 matching bases. The DNA is as follows: TGTGCCAGCAGCTTAGATCTAACCGGGGAAAACAATGAGCAGTTCTTC. The resulting protein is CASSLDLTGENNEQFF.